These 16 T cell receptor beta chains originate from one sample sequenced in a study of cytomegalovirus exposure and HLA in healthy donors. Researchers ran the PCR with 60 Vbeta and 13 Jbeta primers. Assay used: immunoSEQ multiplex PCR; TCRdb lists only in-frame clones, some missing. Seen here are some 150,000 clones, approximately 80% observed once, and the top ten hold roughly 4.3%. The sequencing input was PBMCs. Every receptor here comes from a male donor in good health and CMV-seronegative.

This clone was counted once. The chain carries TRBV14 and TRBJ2-7; the match to TRBD2 covers 7 bases. V was clipped by 2 bases and J by 8 bases; unmatched bases: 6. The length of the CDR3 is 13 residues. From germline, CDR1 is SGHDN and CDR2 FVKESK. CDR3 in DNA: TGTGCCAGCAGCCAACCCACTAGCGTCCAGCAGTACTTC. Its translation is CASSQPTSVQQYF.

This chain connects TRBV2 to TRBJ2-7; 9 bases are a match to TRBD2. J was trimmed by 5 bases and V by 6 bases; bases with no gene match: 8. The CDR3 runs 14 residues. Germline CDR1 reads SNHLY; CDR2 reads FYNNEI. This CDR3 is CASSPSGISDEQYF. The CDR3 DNA reads TGTGCCAGCAGCCCTAGCGGGATAAGCGACGAGCAGTACTTC.

The rearrangement joins TRBV11-3 to TRBJ2-1; 8 positions match TRBD1. CDR3 length: 17 amino acids. Germline assignment: CDR1 SGHNT and CDR2 YENEEA. V shed 1 base, J shed 9 bases, and the junction held 14 bases outside the gene matches. CDR3 sequence reads: CASSLGGSAGGSSEQFF. The CDR3 DNA reads as TGTGCCAGCAGCTTAGGAGGATCGGCAGGGGGCTCGAGTGAGCAGTTCTTC.

The rearrangement links TRBV7-9 to TRBJ2-3; 12 bases agree with TRBD2. The CDR3 sequence is 16 residues long. Germline V gene sequence: CDR1 SEHNR, CDR2 FQNEAQ (reference sequence). V lost 5 bases and J lost 5; bases outside the gene matches: 8. CDR3 DNA: TGTGCCAGCAGCCAACTAGCGGGAGGTGCTAGAGATACGCAGTATTTT. Translated: CASSQLAGGARDTQYF.

The chain carries TRBV7-2 and TRBJ1-3; possible D gene TRBD1, 6 bases. The ends were cut back, 6 bases at V and 11 bases at J, with 14 bases in the middle. The CDR3 is 12 residues long. Germline V gene data show CDR1 as SGHTA and CDR2 as FQGNSA. Written as DNA, the CDR3 is TGTGCCAGCAGTTCAACACAGGGCCCCATATATTTT. Its protein is CASSSTQGPIYF.

This chain joins TRBV5-4 and TRBJ2-1; no firm D call. Germline CDR1 and CDR2: SGHNT and YYREEE (reference sequence). V gave up 0 bases and J gave up 5 bases, with 6 bases separating them. This CDR3 comprises 13 residues. The CDR3 DNA reads as TGTGCCAGCAGCTTGGCGGTCGACAATGAGCAGTTCTTC. Residues: CASSLAVDNEQFF.

The CDR3: CASSDRTSGRLSGANVLTF. The CDR3, as DNA: TGTGCCAGCAGCGACAGGACTAGCGGGAGGTTGTCTGGGGCCAACGTCCTGACTTTC. The chain is built from TRBV7-9 and TRBJ2-6, with 14 bases lining up with TRBD2. Germline V gene lookup returns CDR1 SEHNR and CDR2 FQNEAQ (reference sequence). V gave up 5 bases and J gave up 1 base; unmatched junction bases: 7. The CDR3 spans 19 residues.

The CDR3 sequence: CATGRRGDSYEQYF. The DNA of the CDR3 is TGTGCCACCGGCAGACGGGGGGACTCCTACGAGCAGTACTTC. The chain carries TRBV10-3 and TRBJ2-7, with 7 bases lining up with TRBD2. The CDR3 has 14 residues. J gave up 0 bases and V 10 bases, and 9 bases lay outside the gene matches. Looked up from germline, CDR1 is ENHRY and CDR2 is SYGVKD.

This chain uses TRBV5-1 with TRBJ2-2, with 7 nucleotides matching TRBD2. Germline CDR1 reads SGHRS; CDR2 reads YFSETQ. After removal of 0 bases from V and 5 bases from J, the junction contained 1 base not matched to a gene. The CDR3 loop spans 14 amino acids. The CDR3, as DNA: TGCGCCAGCAGCTTGGCCGGGGGGACCGGGGAGCTGTTTTTT. Encoded protein: CASSLAGGTGELFF.

The rearrangement uses TRBV6-1 and TRBJ1-2; tentatively, D is TRBD1 (6 bases). The CDR3 length is 12 residues. Trimming pared 8 bases from V and 8 bases from J, leaving 15 bases between. Germline values: CDR1 MNHNS, CDR2 SASEGT. This CDR3 reads CASGGAGKGYTF. DNA for the CDR3: TGTGCCAGCGGGGGGGCAGGGAAGGGCTACACCTTC.

V gene TRBV6-1 combines with J gene TRBJ2-5, with D possibly being TRBD1 (5 bases). The DNA end lines up better with TRBJ2-7; the J call may be wrong. The CDR3 spans 14 residues. The germline V gene encodes CDR1 MNHNS and CDR2 SASEGT. The CDR3: CASSERAGSYEQYF. In DNA, the CDR3 is TGTGCCAGCAGTGAAAGGGCAGGGTCCTACGAGCAGTACTTC.

The rearrangement uses TRBV5-4 and TRBJ2-7; D possibly corresponds to TRBD2 (7 bases). The CDR3 is 14 residues long. Trimming cost V 3 bases and J 6 bases, with 16 bases left between them. CDR1 is SGHNT and CDR2 is YYREEE in the germline V gene (reference sequence). The CDR3 coding sequence is TGTGCCAGCAGCTCCGGGGGGCAGAACGGCGAGCAGTACTTC. Translated: CASSSGGQNGEQYF.

The rearrangement links TRBV28 to TRBJ2-1; TRBD2 matches at 12 bases. Germline V CDR1 and CDR2: MDHEN, SYDVKM. With 5 bases clipped from V and 7 bases from J, the junction kept 6 bases outside the gene matches. The CDR3 runs to 15 residues. The CDR3 bases are TGTGCCAGCAGTATACCTAGCGGGAGGGCGAATGAGCAGTTCTTC. It yields the protein CASSIPSGRANEQFF.

The rearrangement uses TRBV14 and TRBJ2-2, with TRBD2 matching over 7 bases. Unmatched junction bases numbered 9, after V lost 6 bases and J lost 5 bases. The CDR3 covers 15 residues. Per the germline V gene, CDR1 is SGHDN and CDR2 is FVKESK. DNA for the CDR3: TGTGCCAGCAGTCGCCGGGACTACGGGACCGGGGAGCTGTTTTTT. Its translation: CASSRRDYGTGELFF.

The V call is TRBV10-1, the J call TRBJ1-3; D may be TRBD1 (6 bases). Germline V lookup: CDR1 WNHNN, CDR2 SYGVQD (reference sequence). The V and J ends lost 0 bases and 0 bases respectively, with 12 bases between them. This CDR3 comprises 17 residues. Here the CDR3 DNA reads TGCGCCAGCAGTGAGTCCAGTGGACAGCTCTCTGGAAACACCATATATTTT. Protein product: CASSESSGQLSGNTIYF.

V is TRBV19 and J is TRBJ2-7; TRBD2 aligns across 14 bases. Germline assignment: CDR1 LNHDA and CDR2 SQIVND (reference sequence). The CDR3 loop spans 14 amino acids. The J segment lost 2 bases and the V segment lost 6 bases, leaving 0 bases of the junction unmatched. The CDR3 DNA reads TGTGCCAGTAGGACTAGCGGGGGGGCCTACGAGCAGTACTTC. As protein: CASRTSGGAYEQYF.